The 31 T cell receptor beta chains in this list originate from one sample, sequenced in a study of graft-versus-host responses after intestinal transplantation (dated by TCRdb to 2020 to 2023). The library was built by means of the immunoSEQ multiplex PCR assay. As stored in TCRdb, this immuneACCESS dataset retains in-frame rearrangements with V and J assigned. A fraction of the clones does not appear; measured against another copy, unresolved V genes explain less than half of the discrepancy, and the remainder lacks a known reason. Counted in this sample were just under 100,000 clones; 80% to 95% of them appeared once. Of the sample, 16% is held by the ten largest clones. Sequenced here: PBMCs, sampled 450 to 480 days after intestinal transplant. Receptor source: a human patient who received an intestinal transplant, so some T cells may come from the graft donor.

V usage is TRBV5-1 and J usage is TRBJ2-1; 7 nucleotides line up with TRBD1. Germline V gives CDR1 SGHRS, CDR2 YFSETQ. V was pared by 0 bases and J by 2 bases, with 2 bases of the junction left unmatched. The CDR3 runs 15 residues. The CDR3 DNA reads as TGCGCCAGCAGCTTGGAAGGGGGCGCCTACAATGAGCAGTTCTTC. Translation: CASSLEGGAYNEQFF.

V usage is TRBV6-5 and J usage is TRBJ2-7, with 8 bases lining up with TRBD2. This CDR3 has 14 amino acids. The germline V gene has CDR1 MNHEY and CDR2 SVGAGI. J was trimmed by 4 bases and V by 2 bases; bases with no gene match: 4. In nucleotides, the CDR3 is TGTGCCAGCAGTTACCGGGAGGGGAGGTACGAGCAGTACTTC. Protein: CASSYREGRYEQYF.

This clone was seen a few times. The sample contains more than one DNA sequence encoding this CDR3. The CDR3 loop is CASSFAGNTEAFF. DNA for the CDR3: TGCGCCAGCAGCTTCGCGGGGAACACTGAAGCTTTCTTT. This rearrangement joins TRBV5-1 to TRBJ1-1; no reliable D call. Deletions cut 2 bases from V and 1 base from J, with 6 bases between. Looked up from germline, CDR1 is SGHRS and CDR2 is YFSETQ. The CDR3 spans 13 residues.

The chain combines TRBV4-1 with TRBJ2-5, with unresolved D. The CDR3 is 14 amino acids. The germline V gene encodes CDR1 MGHRA and CDR2 YSYEKL. Trimming left V 5 bases short and J 5 bases short, with 15 bases between. The CDR3 here is CASSEMWGAETQYF. Written as DNA, the CDR3 is TGCGCCAGCAGCGAGATGTGGGGTGCGGAGACCCAGTACTTC.

The rearrangement uses TRBV11-2 and TRBJ1-2; unclear D gene. The V gene's germline CDR1 is SGHAT and CDR2 FQNNGV. The germline V and J ends were trimmed by 1 base and 5 bases, with 8 bases remaining between them. The CDR3 extends over 13 amino acids. CDR3 residues: CASSLVPAYGYTF. In nucleotides, the CDR3 is TGTGCCAGCAGCTTAGTGCCAGCATATGGCTACACCTTC.

The V call is TRBV6-5, the J call TRBJ1-2; 8 bases are a match to TRBD1. V trimming: 4 bases; J trimming: 8 bases; junction bases outside the gene matches: 12. Germline loops: CDR1 MNHEY, CDR2 SVGAGI. CDR3 length: 15 amino acids. The CDR3 DNA reads as TGTGCCAGCAGTTTTTTCCAGGGGGCTCTTTGGGGCTACACCTTC. Its translation: CASSFFQGALWGYTF.

The sample holds a few counts of this clone. V gene TRBV6-4 combines with J gene TRBJ2-1; the match to TRBD2 covers 12 bases. CDR3 size: 15 residues. Trimming took 5 bases from V and 7 from J; bases not matched to a gene: 6. Germline CDR1 reads MRHNA; CDR2 reads SNTAGT. The CDR3 DNA sequence: TGTGCCAGCAGTTCGACTAGCGGGGGAGCAAATGAGCAGTTCTTC. Its translation is CASSSTSGGANEQFF.

V usage is TRBV21-1 and J usage is TRBJ1-6; TRBD1 reflects the table's D call only, with no check against the DNA. TRBV21-1 is reported as a pseudogene. The CDR3 sequence is 13 residues long. CDR3 protein: CASSLRDTGPLHF. The CDR3 DNA follows: TGTGCCAGCAGCCTCCGGGACACAGGACCCCTCCACTTT.

This clone was picked up one time. V and J are TRBV4-1 and TRBJ2-6; no definite D call. Germline CDR1 reads MGHRA; CDR2 reads YSYEKL. V lost 4 bases and J lost 1, with 11 bases in between. The CDR3 covers 16 residues. The CDR3 spells CASSRTTVSGANVLTF. In nucleotides, the CDR3 is TGCGCCAGCAGCCGTACCACAGTGTCTGGGGCCAACGTCCTGACTTTC.

The V and J genes are TRBV5-1 and TRBJ2-5; 8 nucleotides line up with TRBD2. Per the germline V gene, CDR1 is SGHRS and CDR2 is YFSETQ. V dropped 7 bases and J dropped 2; count of bases not matched to a gene: 7. The length of the CDR3 is 14 residues. Here the CDR3 DNA reads TGCGCCAGCGCCATGACGGGGGGGCAAGAGACCCAGTACTTC. It yields the protein CASAMTGGQETQYF.

The CDR3 spells CASSEGRGPSTDTQYF. The CDR3 DNA reads TGTGCCAGCAGTGAAGGGCGGGGGCCGAGCACAGATACGCAGTATTTT. The V and J genes are TRBV25-1 and TRBJ2-3, with a tentative D call TRBD2 (7 bases). This CDR3 spans 16 amino acids. The germline V and J ends were trimmed by 2 bases and 0 bases, with 12 bases remaining between them. Germline V gene data show CDR1 as MGHDK and CDR2 as SYGVNS. The full variable domain, its missing parts supplied by reference TRBV25-1 and TRBJ2-3, is EADIYQTPRYLVIGTGKKITLECSQTMGHDKMYWYQQDPGMELHLIHYSYGVNSTEKGDLSSESTVSRIRTEHFPLTLESARPSHTSQYLCASSEGRGPSTDTQYFGPGTRLTVL.

In this sample, this clone is medium-sized. At one end the junction does not follow the germline gene, possibly because of a read error. The CDR3: CASSEWGKNSEAFF. CDR3 nucleotide sequence: TGCGCCAGCAGTGAGTGGGGTAAGAACAGTGAAGCTTTCTTT. This chain uses TRBV10-2 with TRBJ1-1; D ambiguous. The CDR3 has 14 amino acids. CDR1 and CDR2 (germline): WSHSY, SAAADI.

V is TRBV28 and J is TRBJ2-7; TRBD2 aligns across 9 bases. With V trimmed by 2 bases and J by 3 bases, 2 bases remained unmatched. Germline V CDR1 and CDR2: MDHEN, SYDVKM. The CDR3 has 14 residues. The CDR3 DNA reads as TGTGCCAGCAGTTTAACACTAGCGGGCTACGAGCAGTACTTC. Translated: CASSLTLAGYEQYF.

V and J are TRBV7-9 and TRBJ2-1; TRBD2 agrees at 11 bases. The germline CDR1 and CDR2 sequences are SEHNR and FQNEAQ (reference sequence). The CDR3 totals 16 residues. V shed 3 bases and J 7 bases; nucleotides not matched to a gene: 8. CDR3 region: CASSFSGGAIRNEQFF. Here the CDR3 DNA reads TGTGCCAGCAGCTTTAGCGGGGGGGCGATTCGAAATGAGCAGTTCTTC.

The genes are TRBV29-1 and TRBJ2-7; 11 bases fit TRBD1. The germline V gene has CDR1 SQVTM and CDR2 ANQGSEA. Unmatched junction bases numbered 4, after V lost 7 bases and J lost 5 bases. CDR3 length: 12 residues. The CDR3 spells CSATGQGDEQYF. The CDR3, as DNA: TGCAGCGCCACGGGACAGGGGGACGAGCAGTACTTC.

The chain recombines TRBV4-2 with TRBJ1-1; D is unresolved. V gave up 0 bases and J gave up 1 base, with 12 bases separating them. CDR1 is LGHNA, CDR2 YNFKEQ, per germline. This CDR3 region has 16 residues. The CDR3 DNA follows: TGTGCCAGCAGCCAAGATTTGGCAGAACCGAACACTGAAGCTTTCTTT. Protein: CASSQDLAEPNTEAFF.

The chain combines TRBV6-6 with TRBJ2-1, with TRBD2 identical over 9 bases. Germline V gene data show CDR1 as MNHNY and CDR2 as SVGAGI (reference sequence). With V trimmed by 6 bases and J by 8 bases, 11 bases remained unmatched. This CDR3 spans 15 amino acids. CDR3: CASRLQPSGVYEQFF. The CDR3 DNA is TGTGCCAGCAGACTACAGCCTAGCGGGGTCTATGAGCAGTTCTTC.

The gene calls are TRBV5-1 and TRBJ1-1; D remains ambiguous. This CDR3 has 15 residues. V was cut by 0 bases and J by 3 bases, with 12 bases left in between. Germline V gives CDR1 SGHRS, CDR2 YFSETQ. For the CDR3, the DNA is TGCGCCAGCAGCTTGGTGCGTACAGTGGACACTGAAGCTTTCTTT. As protein: CASSLVRTVDTEAFF.

This rearrangement joins TRBV7-2 to TRBJ1-2; weak D call: TRBD1 (6 bases). The CDR3 is 15 amino acids. Germline CDR1 is SGHTA and CDR2 is FQGNSA. Trimming left V 5 bases short and J 0 bases short, with 13 bases between. The CDR3 here is CASSLGTYANYGYTF. The CDR3 coding sequence is TGTGCCAGCAGCCTGGGGACATACGCTAACTATGGCTACACCTTC.

This clone was picked up one time. The CDR3 here is CATRAWRGRTDTQYF. The CDR3 bases are TGTGCCACCAGGGCCTGGCGGGGGAGGACAGATACGCAGTATTTT. The genes are TRBV2 and TRBJ2-3; TRBD2 aligns across 7 bases. CDR1 and CDR2 (germline): SNHLY, FYNNEI. With 10 bases clipped from V and 3 bases from J, the junction kept 13 bases outside the gene matches. CDR3 size: 15 residues.

The chain links TRBV7-3 to TRBJ2-7; 7 bases are shared with TRBD1. In germline, CDR1 is SGHTA, CDR2 FQGTGA. The trim removed 5 bases at V and 8 bases at J, leaving 9 bases unmatched. The CDR3 consists of 13 residues. CDR3 loop: CASSPPDRAKQYF. CDR3 nucleotides: TGTGCCAGCAGCCCCCCTGACAGGGCCAAGCAGTACTTC. The variable domain in full, completed from reference TRBV7-3 and TRBJ2-7, reads GAGVSQTPSNKVTEKGKYVELRCDPISGHTALYWYRQSLGQGPEFLIYFQGTGAADDSGLPNDRFFAVRPEGSVSTLKIQRTERGDSAVYLCASSPPDRAKQYFGPGTRLTVT.

This chain links TRBV5-6 with TRBJ1-1; weak D call: TRBD1 (5 bases). The germline V and J ends were trimmed by 3 bases and 6 bases, with 18 bases remaining between them. The CDR3 sequence is 15 residues long. Looked up from germline, CDR1 is SGHDT and CDR2 is YYEEEE. CDR3 DNA sequence: TGTGCCAGCAGCTGGCTGGGGGTGGGGACGTCTGAAGCTTTCTTT. This encodes CASSWLGVGTSEAFF. The whole variable domain, remainder taken from reference TRBV5-6 and TRBJ1-1, is DAGVTQSPTHLIKTRGQQVTLRCSPKSGHDTVSWYQQALGQGPQFIFQYYEEEERQRGNFPDRFSGHQFPNYSSELNVNALLLGDSALYLCASSWLGVGTSEAFFGQGTRLTVV.

CDR3 DNA: TGTGCCAGCAGCCTGAACGGACAGGGAACTTTCTATGGCTACACCTTC. Its translation: CASSLNGQGTFYGYTF. This chain joins TRBV4-2 and TRBJ1-2; TRBD1 matches at 8 bases. Trimming removed 4 bases from V and 4 bases from J; junction bases left unmatched: 11. CDR1 and CDR2 (germline): LGHNA, YNFKEQ. The CDR3 extends over 16 amino acids.

The V and J genes are TRBV5-6 and TRBJ1-2, with a tentative D call TRBD1 (6 bases). The CDR3 length is 14 residues. Germline CDR1 reads SGHDT; CDR2 reads YYEEEE. V lost 0 bases, J lost 3 bases, and 9 bases lay in between. The CDR3 loop is CASSLGGGDYGYTF. The CDR3 DNA reads as TGTGCCAGCAGCTTGGGTGGGGGCGACTATGGCTACACCTTC.

This sequence joins TRBV7-6 and TRBJ1-2, with 9 bases matching TRBD1. Looked up from germline, CDR1 is SGHVS and CDR2 is FNYEAQ. The length of the CDR3 is 14 residues. Trimming removed 5 bases from V and 5 bases from J; junction bases left unmatched: 6. The CDR3 DNA follows: TGTGCCAGCAGCGCCGGGACAGGGCCTTATGGCTACACCTTC. Translation gives CASSAGTGPYGYTF.

This rearrangement joins TRBV6-6 to TRBJ2-7; TRBD1 or TRBD2 may be the D gene (5 bases each). V lost 7 bases and J 1 base, leaving 20 bases between the germline ends. Germline loops: CDR1 MNHNY, CDR2 SVGAGI (reference sequence). The CDR3 runs 16 residues. The DNA for the CDR3 is TGTGCCAGCACCGGATCCGGGGCATCCACTTCCTACGAGCAGTACTTC. This gives the protein CASTGSGASTSYEQYF.

J is TRBJ1-5 and V is TRBV5-1; D gene ambiguous. V shed 0 bases and J shed 2 bases, with 6 bases lying between them. The CDR3 covers 14 residues. Germline assignment: CDR1 SGHRS and CDR2 YFSETQ. The CDR3 nucleotides read TGCGCCAGCAGCTTGGAAGGCCGCAATCAGCCCCAGCATTTT. Its protein product is CASSLEGRNQPQHF.

The chain links TRBV19 to TRBJ2-3, with 10 bases fitting TRBD2. This CDR3 comprises 16 residues. The germline CDR1 and CDR2 sequences are LNHDA and SQIVND (reference sequence). The V segment lost 3 bases and the J segment 2 bases; nucleotides outside the gene matches: 5. The CDR3 loop reads CASSIYLAGDTDTQYF. The CDR3 region has the DNA TGTGCCAGTAGTATTTATCTAGCGGGAGACACAGATACGCAGTATTTT.

The rearrangement joins TRBV7-9 to TRBJ1-6; 8 bases fit TRBD1. The CDR3 covers 14 residues. The trim removed 5 bases at V and 13 bases at J, leaving 10 bases unmatched. Germline assignment: CDR1 SEHNR and CDR2 FQNEAQ (reference sequence). CDR3: CASSPGTGLSPLHF. CDR3 DNA sequence: TGTGCCAGCAGCCCCGGGACAGGTCTTTCCCCCCTCCACTTT.

The J gene is TRBJ1-5, the V gene TRBV5-5, with a tentative D call TRBD1 (5 bases). The CDR3 length is 15 residues. Trimming pared 0 bases from V and 2 bases from J, leaving 9 bases between. Germline lookup yields CDR1 SGHKS and CDR2 YYEKEE (reference sequence). The CDR3 loop is CASSLGVGGNQPQHF. As DNA, the CDR3 is TGTGCCAGCAGCTTGGGTGTAGGGGGCAATCAGCCCCAGCATTTT.

This clone was picked up one time. V and J are TRBV5-6 and TRBJ2-5; D remains unclear. Judging by the DNA end, TRBJ2-7 fits better; the J call may be wrong. CDR1 is SGHDT and CDR2 is YYEEEE in the germline V gene. The CDR3 length is 16 residues. CDR3 sequence reads: CASSLGATIWAYEQYF. CDR3 sequence (DNA): TGTGCCAGCAGCTTGGGGGCGACAATCTGGGCCTACGAGCAGTACTTC.